The rows below give T cell receptor beta chains drawn from one sample of a study of CXCR3-negative and CXCR3-positive naive CD8 T cells. TCRdb re-called the 5' RACE reads, yielding one record per CDR3 amino acid sequence without DNA. This sample's table has approximately 98,000 distinct CDR3 sequences. The specimen sequenced was naive CXCR3+ CD8+ T cells from blood. These receptors all stem from a human donor in good health. Some clones in this sample may be carry-over from other donors' samples. CDR3s include the opening cysteine and the closing phenylalanine or tryptophan.

>TRBV20-1|TRBJ2-7
CSVSRGGVYEQYF
>TRBV6-6|TRBJ2-7
CASTSGLSPSWPYEQYF
>TRBV6-2/TRBV6-3|TRBJ2-5
CASSELLAGGLETQYF
>TRBV20-1|TRBJ1-5
CSAPQLANQPQHF
>TRBV6-5|TRBJ2-7
CASSPGTEQYF
>TRBV7-2|TRBJ2-5
CASCRSRGYQETQYF
>TRBV7-6|TRBJ2-5
CASSPREPWSEVQETQYF
>TRBV11-2|TRBJ2-1
CASSRGQAGTSGSNMYNEQFF
>TRBV7-9|TRBJ2-7
CASSLVTGGPHEQYF
>TRBV7-2|TRBJ2-5
CASSHPGGSETQYGF
>TRBV7-3|TRBJ2-1
CASSLAGADNEQFF
>TRBV6-5|TRBJ2-1
CASNPSGTIYNEQFF
>TRBV19|TRBJ2-3
CASDAGTDTQYF